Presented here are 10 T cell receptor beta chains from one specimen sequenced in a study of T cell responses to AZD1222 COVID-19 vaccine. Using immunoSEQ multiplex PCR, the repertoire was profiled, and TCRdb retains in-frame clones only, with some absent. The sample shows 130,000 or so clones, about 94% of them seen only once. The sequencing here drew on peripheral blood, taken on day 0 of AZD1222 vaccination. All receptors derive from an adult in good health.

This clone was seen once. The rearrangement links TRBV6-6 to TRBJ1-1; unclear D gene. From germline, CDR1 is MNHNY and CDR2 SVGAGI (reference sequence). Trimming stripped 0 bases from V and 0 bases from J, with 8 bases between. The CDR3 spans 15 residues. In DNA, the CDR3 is TGTGCCAGCAGTTACTCGCCCAGTTTGAACACTGAAGCTTTCTTT. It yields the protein CASSYSPSLNTEAFF.

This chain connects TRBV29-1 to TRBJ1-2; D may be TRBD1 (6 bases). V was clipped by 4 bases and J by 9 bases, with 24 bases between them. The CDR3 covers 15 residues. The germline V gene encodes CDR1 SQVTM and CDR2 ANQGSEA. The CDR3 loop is CSVARTAKPRESYTF. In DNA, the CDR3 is TGCAGCGTTGCAAGGACAGCCAAACCCCGAGAAAGCTACACCTTC.

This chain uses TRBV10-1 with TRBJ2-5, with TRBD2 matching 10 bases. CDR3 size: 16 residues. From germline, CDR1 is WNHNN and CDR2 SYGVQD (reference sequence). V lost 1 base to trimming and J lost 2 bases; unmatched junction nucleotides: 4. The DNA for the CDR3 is TGCGCCAGCAGTGAGTTAGGACTAGCGGAACAAGAGACCCAGTACTTC. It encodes CASSELGLAEQETQYF.

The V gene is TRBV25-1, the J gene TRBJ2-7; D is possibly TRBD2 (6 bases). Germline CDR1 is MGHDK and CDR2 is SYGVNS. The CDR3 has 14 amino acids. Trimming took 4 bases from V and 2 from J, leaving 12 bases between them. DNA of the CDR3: TGTGCCAGCAGTGGCTGGGAGGTGGCCTACGAGCAGTACTTC. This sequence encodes CASSGWEVAYEQYF.

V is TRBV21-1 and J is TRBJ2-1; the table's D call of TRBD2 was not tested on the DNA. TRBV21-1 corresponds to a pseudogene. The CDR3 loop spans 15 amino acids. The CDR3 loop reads CASSKGERGGDEQFF. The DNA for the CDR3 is TGTGCCAGCAGCAAAGGAGAGCGGGGGGGCGATGAGCAGTTCTTC.

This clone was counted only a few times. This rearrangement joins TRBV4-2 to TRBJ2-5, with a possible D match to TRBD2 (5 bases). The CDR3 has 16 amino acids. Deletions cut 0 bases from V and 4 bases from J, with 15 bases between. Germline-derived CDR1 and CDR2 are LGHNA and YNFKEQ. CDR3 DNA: TGTGCCAGCAGCCAAGATTTAACAGTCGAGGGAGAGACCCAGTACTTC. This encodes CASSQDLTVEGETQYF.

The CDR3 region has the DNA TGCGCCAGCAGAAGCGGACAGCGGAACACTGAAGCTTTCTTT. It yields the protein CASRSGQRNTEAFF. The chain couples TRBV4-1 to TRBJ1-1; D may be TRBD1 (6 bases). The germline V gene encodes CDR1 MGHRA and CDR2 YSYEKL. Trimming stripped 6 bases from V and 1 base from J, with 12 bases between. The CDR3 is 14 amino acids.

CDR3 sequence reads: CASSLEFRAEAFF. CDR3 DNA sequence: TGTGCCAGCAGTTTAGAGTTTCGCGCTGAAGCTTTCTTT. The chain uses TRBV12-3 or TRBV12-4 and TRBJ1-1; no reliable D call. The germline V and J ends were trimmed by 1 base and 6 bases, with 9 bases remaining between them. The CDR3 is 13 residues long.

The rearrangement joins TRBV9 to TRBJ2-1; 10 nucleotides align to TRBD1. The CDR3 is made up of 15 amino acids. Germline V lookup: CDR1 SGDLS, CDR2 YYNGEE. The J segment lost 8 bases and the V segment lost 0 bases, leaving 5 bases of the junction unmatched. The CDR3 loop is CASSVVGTGVHEQFF. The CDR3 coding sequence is TGTGCCAGCAGCGTAGTGGGGACAGGGGTACATGAGCAGTTCTTC.

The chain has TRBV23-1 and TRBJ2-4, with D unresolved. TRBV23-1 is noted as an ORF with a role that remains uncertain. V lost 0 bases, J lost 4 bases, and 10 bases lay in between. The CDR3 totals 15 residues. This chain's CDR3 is CASSQSIKTKNIQYF. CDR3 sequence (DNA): TGCGCCAGCAGTCAATCGATAAAGACTAAAAACATTCAGTACTTC.